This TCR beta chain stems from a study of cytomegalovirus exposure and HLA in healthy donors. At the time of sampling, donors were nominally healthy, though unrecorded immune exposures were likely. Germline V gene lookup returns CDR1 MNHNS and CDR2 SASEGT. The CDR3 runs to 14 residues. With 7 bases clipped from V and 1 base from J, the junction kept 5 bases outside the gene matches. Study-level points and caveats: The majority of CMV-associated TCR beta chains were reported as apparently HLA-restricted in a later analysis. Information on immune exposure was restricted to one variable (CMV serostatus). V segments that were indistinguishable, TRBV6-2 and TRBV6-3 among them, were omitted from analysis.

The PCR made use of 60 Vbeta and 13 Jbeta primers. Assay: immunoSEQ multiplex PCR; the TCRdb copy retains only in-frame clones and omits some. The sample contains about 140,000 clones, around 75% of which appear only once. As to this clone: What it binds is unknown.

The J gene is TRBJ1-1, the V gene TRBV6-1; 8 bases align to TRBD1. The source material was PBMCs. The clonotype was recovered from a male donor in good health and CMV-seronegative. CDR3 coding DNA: TGTGCCAGCACCCCCAGGGGGCCGAACACTGAAGCTTTCTTT. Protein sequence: CASTPRGPNTEAFF.